The entry that follows covers one T cell receptor beta chain sequence. In the original workflow: Reference gene primer amplification gave estimated nucleated cell counts. The assay was immunoSEQ multiplex PCR, and TCRdb's table has in-frame clones only and misses some. V and J calls and clone size come straight from that table; D and trimming were deduced from the DNA. Of 77,000 or so clones in the sample, about 74% are singletons; the top ten hold just over 2.5%. The trim removed 4 bases at V and 5 bases at J, leaving 4 bases unmatched. The germline gives CDR1 SQVTM, CDR2 ANQGSEA. The CDR3 has 12 amino acids. The data derive from a study of blood T cell repertoires in COVID-19. Across the study: Specimens from acute and convalescent COVID-19 originated in the United States, Italy and Spain. The analysed material was cDNA or gDNA that came from T cells, B-cell-depleted T cells, or PBMCs.

The J gene is TRBJ1-1, the V gene TRBV29-1, with 7 nucleotides matching TRBD1. The sequence came from a human donor with acute or convalescent COVID-19. The donor label of this sample is uncertain. Sample: peripheral blood. As DNA, the CDR3 is TGCAGCGTTGCACAGGGGTTAACTGAAGCTTTCTTT. Residues: CSVAQGLTEAFF.